The 16 T cell receptor beta chains below all came from one sample that was sequenced in a study of T-cell memory formation after mild COVID-19. Each CDR3 protein gets one entry after TCRdb re-called the 5' RACE reads with MiXCR. The sample includes around 200,000 distinct CDR3 sequences, 9.5% to 10% seen only once; the top ten take around 3.3%. Sequencing used PBMCs or a T cell subset sorted from them (not recorded which). These receptor sequences come from a young man who had mild COVID-19 (a few samples of this study predate the infection). Cell type and time point are not known.

Ten or more counts support this clonotype. The rearrangement uses TRBV7-8 and TRBJ1-5, with TRBD1 as a possible D gene (5 bases). V shed 5 bases and J shed 7 bases, with 15 bases lying between them. The length of the CDR3 is 14 residues. Germline CDR1 and CDR2: SGHVS and FQNEAQ. CDR3 sequence: CASSAVRADQPQHF. The DNA for the CDR3 is TGTGCCAGCAGCGCAGTCAGGGCGGACCAGCCCCAGCATTTT.

This clonotype was seen ten or more times. The J gene is TRBJ2-7, the V gene TRBV7-2; D perhaps matches TRBD2 (5 bases). V was clipped by 3 bases and J by 6 bases, with 12 bases between them. This CDR3 region has 13 residues. Germline assignment: CDR1 SGHTA and CDR2 FQGNSA. The CDR3 nucleotides are TGTGCCAGCAGCTTTCAGAGGGTCTCCGAGCAGTACGTC. This gives the protein CASSFQRVSEQYV.

This clonotype showed up just a few times. The chain is built from TRBV30 and TRBJ1-6; D is ambiguous. Looked up from germline, CDR1 is GTSNPN and CDR2 is SVGIG (reference sequence). The CDR3 has 15 amino acids. The germline V and J ends were trimmed by 0 bases and 4 bases, with 10 bases remaining between them. CDR3 in DNA: TGTGCCTGGAGTGTGGCAGGCTATTATAATTCACCCCTCCACTTT. Encoded protein: CAWSVAGYYNSPLHF.

In its sample, this clonotype was seen many times. The chain uses TRBV6-2 or TRBV6-3 and TRBJ2-7; no reliable D call. The V end lost 4 bases, the J end lost 2 bases, and 12 bases lay between the germline ends. The CDR3 consists of 14 residues. Germline V gene data show CDR1 as MNHEY and CDR2 as SVGEGT. CDR3 region: CASSSYMVPYEQYV. CDR3 DNA: TGTGCCAGCAGTTCATACATGGTTCCCTACGAGCAGTACGTC.

The V and J genes are TRBV2 and TRBJ2-3; TRBD1 aligns across 9 bases. This CDR3 contains 13 residues. J was trimmed by 8 bases and V by 6 bases; bases with no gene match: 6. Per germline, CDR1 SNHLY and CDR2 FYNNEI. CDR3 loop: CASSGQGLATQYF. The CDR3 DNA reads as TGTGCCAGCAGCGGACAGGGGTTAGCTACGCAGTATTTT.

The chain uses TRBV5-1 and TRBJ2-3, with unresolved D. This CDR3 has 13 residues. Germline assignment: CDR1 SGHRS and CDR2 YFSETQ. V was shortened by 4 bases and J by 1 base, with 7 bases between the two germline ends. CDR3 sequence (DNA): TGCGCCAGCAGCCGGGCGGGCACAGATACGCAGTATTTT. Translated: CASSRAGTDTQYF.

This chain connects TRBV24-1 to TRBJ2-3; D might be TRBD1 (6 bases). CDR1 is KGHDR, CDR2 SFDVKD, per germline. The CDR3 loop spans 15 amino acids. V lost 9 bases and J lost 4, with 19 bases in between. The CDR3 bases are TGTGCCACCCAATACCAGGGGCCCTACTCAGATACGCAGTATTTT. This translates into CATQYQGPYSDTQYF.

V and J are TRBV3-1 and TRBJ2-2; 7 positions match TRBD1. CDR1 and CDR2 from the germline V gene are LGHDT and YNNKEL (reference sequence). The CDR3 runs to 15 residues. With 5 bases clipped from V and 7 bases from J, the junction kept 10 bases outside the gene matches. This chain's CDR3 is CASSKRGQEVGELFF. The DNA for the CDR3 is TGTGCCAGCAGCAAGCGCGGACAGGAGGTCGGGGAGCTGTTTTTT. The variable domain in full, completed from reference TRBV3-1 and TRBJ2-2, reads DTAVSQTPKYLVTQMGNDKSIKCEQNLGHDTMYWYKQDSKKFLKIMFSYNNKELIINETVPNRFSPKSPDKAHLNLHINSLELGDSAVYFCASSKRGQEVGELFFGEGSRLTVL.

About this clonotype itself: The junction differs from germline at one of its ends, possibly a read error. The V and J genes are TRBV5-1 and TRBJ2-3, with TRBD2 matching over 10 bases. The germline V gene has CDR1 SGHRS and CDR2 YFSETQ. The CDR3 length is 16 residues. The CDR3 DNA follows: TGCGCCAGCCGCTTAGTAGCGGGGGGATTCACAGATACGCAGTATTTT. Translated: CASRLVAGGFTDTQYF.

The chain couples TRBV7-7 to TRBJ2-1; 16 nucleotides line up with TRBD2. Germline lookup yields CDR1 SSHAT and CDR2 FNYEAQ (reference sequence). This CDR3 spans 15 amino acids. With V trimmed by 5 bases and J by 7 bases, 2 bases remained unmatched. The CDR3 region has the DNA TGTGCCAGCAGCCGGGGACTAGCGGGGGGGAATGAGCAGTTCTTC. Its protein product is CASSRGLAGGNEQFF.

The gene calls are TRBV19 and TRBJ2-5; 8 nucleotides agree with TRBD2. Germline CDR1 reads LNHDA; CDR2 reads SQIVND (reference sequence). This CDR3 region has 14 residues. V gave up 7 bases and J gave up 3 bases; unmatched junction bases: 7. The CDR3 protein is CASMSGGAEETQYF. DNA of the CDR3: TGTGCCAGTATGTCGGGAGGGGCCGAAGAGACCCAGTACTTC.

V is TRBV4-2 and J is TRBJ1-1; TRBD1 might be the D (6 bases). Germline assignment: CDR1 LGHNA and CDR2 YNFKEQ. The V end lost 0 bases, the J end lost 2 bases, and 13 bases lay between the germline ends. The CDR3 sequence is 16 residues long. The CDR3 reads CASSQDVPGVNTEAFF. CDR3 DNA: TGTGCCAGCAGCCAAGACGTCCCAGGGGTCAACACTGAAGCTTTCTTT.

This clonotype was detected ten times or more. This chain connects TRBV10-3 to TRBJ2-5, with a tentative D call TRBD1 (5 bases). The germline V gene encodes CDR1 ENHRY and CDR2 SYGVKD. This CDR3 has 13 amino acids. V gave up 4 bases and J gave up 5 bases, with 11 bases separating them. The CDR3, as DNA: TGTGCCATCAGTGTTAGGGGTCAGGAGACCCAGTACTTC. Translating gives CAISVRGQETQYF.

This clonotype was detected a few times. This chain connects TRBV6-1 to TRBJ2-2, with 9 bases matching TRBD2. This CDR3 comprises 14 residues. J gave up 2 bases and V 7 bases, and 2 bases lay outside the gene matches. Germline loops: CDR1 MNHNS, CDR2 SASEGT. The CDR3 nucleotides are TGTGCCAGCAAAGCGGGGGGTAACACCGGGGAGCTGTTTTTT. Amino acids: CASKAGGNTGELFF.

The chain links TRBV7-2 to TRBJ2-1, with D tentatively TRBD2 (7 bases). The CDR3 is 16 residues long. Trimming stripped 3 bases from V and 2 bases from J, with 14 bases between. CDR1 SGHTA and CDR2 FQGNSA come from the germline V gene. In DNA form, the CDR3 reads TGTGCCAGCAGCTTGGTGAAAGGGGGGGCCTACAATGAGCAGTTCTTC. As protein: CASSLVKGGAYNEQFF.

This clonotype occurred many times. In nucleotides, the CDR3 is TGCGCCAGCAGCTTGAGGCCCGGCACAGATACGCAGTATTTT. Translated, it gives CASSLRPGTDTQYF. The J gene is TRBJ2-3, the V gene TRBV5-1, with D unresolved. This CDR3 is 14 amino acids long. From germline, CDR1 is SGHRS and CDR2 YFSETQ. The V end was cut by 1 base, the J end by 1 base, with 7 bases between.